This T cell receptor beta chain is from a study of OX40 agonist ivuxolimab in advanced cancers. Study information: Treatment received earlier with anti-PD-1, anti-PD-L1 or anti-CTLA-4 agents was allowed, and around 40% had some.

This clone was recorded only once. TCRdb's copy holds only in-frame clones and misses some; the assay was immunoSEQ multiplex PCR. The table shows over 10,000 clones, with 67% occurring only once. Germline V lookup: CDR1 LNHDA, CDR2 SQIVND (reference sequence). V lost 10 bases and J lost 4, with 4 bases in between. There are 9 residues in the CDR3. Material: CD4+ or CD8+ T cells sorted from blood, obtained in a trial of the OX40 agonist ivuxolimab. This TCR came from an adult with an advanced solid tumor such as melanoma, head and neck, liver or kidney cancer. V is TRBV19 and J is TRBJ2-5; the D is unclear. CDR3 DNA: TGTGCCACCACAGAGACCCAGTACTTC. This sequence encodes CATTETQYF.